Given below is one T cell receptor (beta chain) in context. Its antigen is unknown. Each CDR3 protein gets one entry after TCRdb re-called the 5' RACE reads with MiXCR. The sample contains some 120,000 distinct CDR3 sequences, over 15% of which appear only once. The data stem from a study of T-cell memory formation after mild COVID-19. Whole-study context: Across donors, TCR clusters were largely donor specific.

Whole-study results and caveats: Day 15 to 85 contracting clones showed balanced CD4/CD8; day 15 to 37 expanders favored CD4+. Contracting CD4+ clones lay largely in CM and EM, with CD8+ ones residing in EMRA. Researchers could not confirm that second-wave clones peaking on day 37 targeted SARS-CoV-2.

After removal of 7 bases from V and 0 bases from J, the junction contained 12 bases not matched to a gene. The CDR3 sequence is 17 residues long. Germline V gene data show CDR1 as MNHNS and CDR2 as SASEGT. The receptor comes from a man aged 18 to 29 who had mild COVID-19 (a few samples of this study predate the infection). Cell type and time point are not known. The sequencing input was PBMCs or a T cell subset sorted from them (not recorded which). The rearrangement links TRBV6-1 to TRBJ1-5, with 7 bases lining up with TRBD1. CDR3 sequence: CASTTDRDSDSNQPQHF. Here the CDR3 DNA reads TGTGCCAGCACAACAGACCGGGACAGTGATAGCAATCAGCCCCAGCATTTT.